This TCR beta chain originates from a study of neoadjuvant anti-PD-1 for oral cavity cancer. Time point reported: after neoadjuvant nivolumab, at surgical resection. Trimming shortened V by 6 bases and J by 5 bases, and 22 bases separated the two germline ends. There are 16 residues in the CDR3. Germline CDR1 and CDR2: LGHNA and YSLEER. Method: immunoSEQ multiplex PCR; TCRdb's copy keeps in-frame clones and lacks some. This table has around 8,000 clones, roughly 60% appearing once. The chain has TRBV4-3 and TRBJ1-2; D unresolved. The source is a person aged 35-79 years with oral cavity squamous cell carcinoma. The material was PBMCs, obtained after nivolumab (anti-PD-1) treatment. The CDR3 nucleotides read TGCGCCAGCAGTCCTTCACACATCGAGCCCGATTATGGCTACACCTTC. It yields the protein CASSPSHIEPDYGYTF.